These 13 T cell receptor beta chains originate from one sample sequenced in a study of cytomegalovirus exposure and HLA in healthy donors. Researchers ran the PCR with 60 Vbeta and 13 Jbeta primers. Only in-frame clones appear in the TCRdb table, and some are missing; sequencing was by immunoSEQ multiplex PCR. The repertoire holds some 200,000 clones, with more than 65% as singletons. Sequences were obtained from PBMCs. The origin of the receptors is a girl aged 10-17 years in good health and CMV-seropositive.

This sequence joins TRBV4-1 and TRBJ2-1; TRBD2 agrees at 10 bases. The CDR3 has 16 amino acids. Germline V gene data show CDR1 as MGHRA and CDR2 as YSYEKL. The J segment lost 7 bases and the V segment lost 3 bases, leaving 9 bases of the junction unmatched. The CDR3 here is CASSQLAGGPKNEQFF. The DNA of the CDR3 is TGCGCCAGCAGCCAGTTAGCGGGGGGCCCAAAGAATGAGCAGTTCTTC.

The chain combines TRBV7-8 with TRBJ1-1; no reliable D call. V was clipped by 2 bases and J by 1 base, with 8 bases between them. Germline V CDR1 and CDR2: SGHVS, FQNEAQ. This CDR3 comprises 14 residues. CDR3 sequence (DNA): TGTGCCAGCAGCTTACGAGGCCCGAACACTGAAGCTTTCTTT. Translation gives CASSLRGPNTEAFF.

The rearrangement joins TRBV5-1 to TRBJ2-1, with 7 nucleotides matching TRBD1. Germline CDR1 is SGHRS and CDR2 is YFSETQ. The CDR3 covers 13 residues. V was pared by 4 bases and J by 5 bases, with 3 bases of the junction left unmatched. CDR3 DNA sequence: TGCGCCAGCAGCCTACAGGGGAACAATGAGCAGTTCTTC. It codes for CASSLQGNNEQFF.

This clone was counted only a few times. The chain recombines TRBV6-1 with TRBJ2-7, with 9 bases that match TRBD1. This CDR3 comprises 15 residues. J was trimmed by 0 bases and V by 6 bases; bases with no gene match: 6. Germline V CDR1 and CDR2: MNHNS, SASEGT. The CDR3 nucleotides are TGTGCCAGCAGGCTTGGGACAGGGATCTCCTACGAGCAGTACTTC. This encodes CASRLGTGISYEQYF.

The chain couples TRBV18 to TRBJ1-6, with D uncertain. Trimming shortened V by 3 bases and J by 9 bases, and 9 bases separated the two germline ends. Germline V gives CDR1 KGHSH, CDR2 LQKENI. The CDR3 runs to 13 residues. The CDR3 reads CASSPQETSPLHF. The CDR3 DNA reads TGTGCCAGCTCACCTCAGGAAACTTCACCCCTCCACTTT.

The chain has TRBV2 and TRBJ1-1; D is unclear. V lost 4 bases to trimming and J lost 2 bases, with 5 bases between them. CDR1 and CDR2 from the germline V gene are SNHLY and FYNNEI. The CDR3 runs 12 residues. The DNA for the CDR3 is TGTGCCAGCAGTGGAGAAAACACTGAAGCTTTCTTT. This encodes CASSGENTEAFF.

The chain links TRBV2 to TRBJ2-3, with 10 positions matching TRBD2. Germline loops: CDR1 SNHLY, CDR2 FYNNEI. V shed 3 bases and J 0 bases; nucleotides not matched to a gene: 6. This CDR3 region has 17 residues. In DNA, the CDR3 is TGTGCCAGCAGTGATCAGCGGGGGGGAGAAAGCACAGATACGCAGTATTTT. Protein: CASSDQRGGESTDTQYF.

This rearrangement joins TRBV15 to TRBJ2-2, with unresolved D. The ends were cut back, 2 bases at V and 6 bases at J, with 7 bases in the middle. The CDR3 has 13 amino acids. Looked up from germline, CDR1 is LNHNV and CDR2 is YYDKDF (reference sequence). Here the CDR3 DNA reads TGTGCCACCAGCAGATCGCGGCCCGGGGAGCTGTTTTTT. Translating gives CATSRSRPGELFF.

The rearrangement joins TRBV18 to TRBJ1-6, with D possibly matching TRBD1 (5 bases). Germline assignment: CDR1 KGHSH and CDR2 LQKENI. V lost 1 base, J lost 7 bases, and 8 bases lay in between. CDR3 size: 14 residues. The CDR3 sequence is CASSPQGKNSPLHF. CDR3 in DNA: TGTGCCAGCTCACCACAGGGGAAGAATTCACCCCTCCACTTT.

The chain uses TRBV27 and TRBJ2-4; 7 nucleotides match TRBD1. This CDR3 region has 17 residues. Germline trimming cut 3 bases from V and 2 bases from J; bases unmatched to any gene: 10. Germline CDR1 and CDR2: MNHEY and SMNVEV (reference sequence). Written as DNA, the CDR3 is TGTGCCAGCAGTTTGGCACAGGGGAGTTTAACCAAAAACATTCAGTACTTC. Translation gives CASSLAQGSLTKNIQYF.

The rearrangement links TRBV10-2 to TRBJ2-5; 8 bases agree with TRBD1. V trimming: 7 bases; J trimming: 1 base; junction bases outside the gene matches: 11. Germline CDR1 reads WSHSY; CDR2 reads SAAADI. The CDR3 has 16 amino acids. This CDR3 is CASKPGNRGFQETQYF. In DNA form, the CDR3 reads TGCGCCAGCAAACCAGGGAACAGGGGGTTCCAAGAGACCCAGTACTTC.

The rearrangement uses TRBV15 and TRBJ2-5, with 8 bases aligning to TRBD1. The germline CDR1 and CDR2 sequences are LNHNV and YYDKDF (reference sequence). The junction had 9 bases not matched to a gene; V was cut back by 4 bases and J by 5 bases. This CDR3 has 15 amino acids. CDR3 in amino acids: CATSTTRTGRETQYF. The CDR3 nucleotides are TGTGCCACCAGCACGACTCGGACAGGGCGGGAGACCCAGTACTTC.

The chain has TRBV10-3 and TRBJ2-5, with unresolved D. CDR1 and CDR2 from the germline V gene are ENHRY and SYGVKD. Trimming pared 4 bases from V and 5 bases from J, leaving 11 bases between. The CDR3 loop spans 13 amino acids. The CDR3 reads CAISAGLRETQYF. The CDR3 nucleotides are TGTGCCATCAGTGCTGGTTTGCGGGAGACCCAGTACTTC.